This TCR beta chain was sequenced in a study of OX40 agonist ivuxolimab in advanced cancers. Some clones are missing from TCRdb's copy, which holds only in-frame ones; the method was immunoSEQ multiplex PCR. The sample includes about 47,000 clones, around four fifths seen only once; the top ten take 20% to 25%. Specimen: CD4+ or CD8+ T cells sorted from blood, collected in a trial of the OX40 agonist ivuxolimab. This receptor was taken from an adult with an advanced solid tumor such as melanoma, head and neck, liver or kidney cancer.

The CDR3 nucleotides read TGTGCCAGCAGTCAGCGGACGCACTCCTACGAGCAGTACTTC. Translated: CASSQRTHSYEQYF. V and J are TRBV27 and TRBJ2-7; a weak D match, TRBD2 (5 bases). Germline CDR1 reads MNHEY; CDR2 reads SMNVEV (reference sequence). Trimming pared 5 bases from V and 0 bases from J, leaving 11 bases between. The CDR3 consists of 14 residues.